Below, 28 T cell receptor beta chains from the same sample are listed, as sequenced in a study of shared clonotypes between healthy human individuals. This table comes from immunoSEQ multiplex PCR, and its TCRdb copy is limited to in-frame clones, with some not included. This table holds about 2.3 million clones, about 90% found once. What was sequenced was naive CD4+ T cells from PBMCs. Subset in this sample: CD45RA+ positively selected. The receptors originated from a man younger than 30 in good health. Some clones in this sample may be carry-over from other donors' samples.

J is TRBJ2-1 and V is TRBV7-2; 9 bases agree with TRBD2. Germline values: CDR1 SGHTA, CDR2 FQGNSA. V lost 8 bases to trimming and J lost 0 bases; unmatched junction nucleotides: 8. This CDR3 has 16 amino acids. The CDR3 DNA sequence: TGTGCCAGCCGGGCTAGCGGGACGTACTCCTACAATGAGCAGTTCTTC. Encoded protein: CASRASGTYSYNEQFF.

This rearrangement joins TRBV6-7 to TRBJ1-5; D might be TRBD1 (5 bases). Being an ORF, TRBV6-7 has a function that is uncertain. The CDR3 has 17 amino acids. V was pared by 0 bases and J by 6 bases, with 18 bases between. Written as DNA, the CDR3 is TGTGCCAGCAGTTACTCGAGTCGGCTCAGGGCAAGTCAGCCCCAGCATTTT. The encoded protein is CASSYSSRLRASQPQHF.

The chain employs TRBV6-1 and TRBJ1-5; D might be TRBD1 (6 bases). CDR1 and CDR2 (germline): MNHNS, SASEGT. The V end was cut by 6 bases, the J end by 4 bases, with 16 bases between. The CDR3 totals 15 residues. The CDR3 DNA is TGTGCCAGCAGAAAAATCGGGACACAAAATCAGCCCCAGCATTTT. Encoded protein: CASRKIGTQNQPQHF.

The sample holds one count of this clone. V usage is TRBV4-2 and J usage is TRBJ2-4; D tentatively fits TRBD1 or TRBD2 (7 bases each). Germline V CDR1 and CDR2: LGHNA, YNFKEQ. This CDR3 is 16 amino acids long. Trimming cost V 4 bases and J 7 bases, with 20 bases left between them. CDR3 DNA: TGTGCCAGCAGCCGTCCCAGGGGGGGAGTAGGGAACATTCAGTACTTC. It yields the protein CASSRPRGGVGNIQYF.

CDR3 coding DNA: TGTGCCACCGGGACCGGGACCCAGTACTTC. Translating it yields CATGTGTQYF. The J gene is TRBJ2-5, the V gene TRBV6-1; D is possibly TRBD1 or TRBD2 (5 bases each). V was trimmed by 10 bases and J by 7 bases, leaving 10 bases between them. The CDR3 runs 10 residues. The germline gives CDR1 MNHNS, CDR2 SASEGT.

This clone has a handful of counts. The chain joins TRBV14 to TRBJ1-4; D is ambiguous. V was cut by 4 bases and J by 5 bases, with 8 bases left in between. There are 13 residues in the CDR3. Germline CDR1 reads SGHDN; CDR2 reads FVKESK. In DNA, the CDR3 is TGTGCCAGCAGCCGGGCGGAGAATGAAAAACTGTTTTTT. It codes for CASSRAENEKLFF.

V and J are TRBV28 and TRBJ2-3; D is unclear. V lost 7 bases to trimming and J lost 2 bases, with 4 bases between them. Germline values: CDR1 MDHEN, CDR2 SYDVKM. This CDR3 region has 11 residues. The CDR3 nucleotides read TGTGCCAGCACCCACACAGATACGCAGTATTTT. Encoded protein: CASTHTDTQYF.

This chain uses TRBV10-3 with TRBJ1-2; no reliable D call. V lost 2 bases to trimming and J lost 4 bases, with 11 bases between them. The CDR3 extends over 14 amino acids. In germline, CDR1 is ENHRY, CDR2 SYGVKD. CDR3 nucleotide sequence: TGTGCCATCAGTGAGGTGGCAGGCGCCTATGGCTACACCTTC. Its translation is CAISEVAGAYGYTF.

The gene calls are TRBV14 and TRBJ2-1; TRBD2 matches at 9 bases. This CDR3 region has 20 residues. The germline V gene encodes CDR1 SGHDN and CDR2 FVKESK. V shed 0 bases and J 3 bases; nucleotides not matched to a gene: 15. The CDR3 region is CASSQEPIRREGLLYNEQFF. The CDR3 region has the DNA TGTGCCAGCAGCCAAGAACCTATCAGGCGGGAGGGCCTTCTCTACAATGAGCAGTTCTTC.

V and J are TRBV19 and TRBJ2-1; 12 nucleotides align to TRBD2. V shed 5 bases, J shed 9 bases, and the junction held 8 bases outside the gene matches. CDR1 is LNHDA, CDR2 SQIVND, per germline (reference sequence). There are 15 residues in the CDR3. The CDR3 region is CASSPRLAGDREQFF. In DNA form, the CDR3 reads TGTGCCAGTAGTCCCCGACTAGCGGGAGACCGTGAGCAGTTCTTC.

The chain employs TRBV2 and TRBJ2-3; D gene ambiguous. Trimming took 7 bases from V and 2 from J, leaving 22 bases between them. CDR1 is SNHLY and CDR2 is FYNNEI in the germline V gene. The length of the CDR3 is 17 residues. In DNA, the CDR3 is TGTGCCAGCATGGCGGCGCGAACCCCCTATTTCACAGATACGCAGTATTTT. Translated, it gives CASMAARTPYFTDTQYF.

As concerns this clone: This CDR3 is also generated by other DNA sequences in the sample. The V and J genes are TRBV5-1 and TRBJ2-1; 9 bases match TRBD2. V trimming: 0 bases; J trimming: 7 bases; junction bases outside the gene matches: 5. CDR1 and CDR2 (germline): SGHRS, YFSETQ. The CDR3 totals 15 residues. CDR3 DNA: TGCGCCAGCAGCTTGGTTAGCGGGAGTGGGAATGAGCAGTTCTTC. It yields the protein CASSLVSGSGNEQFF. Combining the CDR3 with reference TRBV5-1 and TRBJ2-1 gives the whole variable domain KAGVTQTPRYLIKTRGQQVTLSCSPISGHRSVSWYQQTPGQGLQFLFEYFSETQRNKGNFPGRFSGRQFSNSRSEMNVSTLELGDSALYLCASSLVSGSGNEQFFGPGTRLTVL.

The chain combines TRBV18 with TRBJ1-2; 10 bases match TRBD1. Trimming cost V 2 bases and J 3 bases; bases outside gene matches: 3. Germline loops: CDR1 KGHSH, CDR2 LQKENI. The CDR3 spans 15 residues. CDR3 nucleotide sequence: TGTGCCAGCTCACCAGGGACAGGGGACGACTATGGCTACACCTTC. Its translation: CASSPGTGDDYGYTF.

In its sample, this clone was seen once. The chain carries TRBV19 and TRBJ2-2; D perhaps matches TRBD1 (6 bases). V lost 7 bases to trimming and J lost 6 bases, with 18 bases between them. The CDR3 extends over 15 amino acids. CDR1 and CDR2 from the germline V gene are LNHDA and SQIVND (reference sequence). The CDR3 DNA is TGTGCCAGTACCGCGACAGGTTGGGGGTCCGGGGAGCTGTTTTTT. This sequence encodes CASTATGWGSGELFF.

The V gene is TRBV6-1, the J gene TRBJ1-1; D is perhaps TRBD1 (5 bases). The CDR3 loop spans 13 amino acids. Looked up from germline, CDR1 is MNHNS and CDR2 is SASEGT. V lost 5 bases and J lost 3, with 10 bases in between. CDR3 residues: CASSRGGDTEAFF. The CDR3 DNA reads as TGTGCCAGCAGTCGGGGGGGGGACACTGAAGCTTTCTTT.

This clone appeared once. The chain carries TRBV9 and TRBJ2-1; TRBD1 aligns across 8 bases. CDR1 and CDR2 (germline): SGDLS, YYNGEE. The CDR3 totals 14 residues. The V gene end was trimmed by 3 bases and the J gene end by 8 bases; junction bases not matched to a gene: 7. In DNA, the CDR3 is TGTGCCAGCAGCGCCCAGGACAGGGCATATGAGCAGTTCTTC. This encodes CASSAQDRAYEQFF.

This clone was seen a handful of times. The V call is TRBV7-2, the J call TRBJ1-1, with 9 bases lining up with TRBD1. The germline gives CDR1 SGHTA, CDR2 FQGNSA. V lost 5 bases and J lost 5; bases outside the gene matches: 9. The CDR3 consists of 15 residues. As DNA, the CDR3 is TGTGCCAGCAGCCTGACCGGGACAGGGAGAACTGAAGCTTTCTTT. Its protein is CASSLTGTGRTEAFF.

This clone was recorded a few times. The V gene is TRBV7-3, the J gene TRBJ2-5; no firm D call. V gave up 4 bases and J gave up 6 bases, with 12 bases separating them. This CDR3 contains 13 residues. Germline assignment: CDR1 SGHTA and CDR2 FQGTGA. CDR3 in amino acids: CASSSIGLQTQYF. Written as DNA, the CDR3 is TGTGCCAGCAGCTCCATCGGGCTTCAGACCCAGTACTTC.

This clone was observed a few times. The rearrangement uses TRBV5-1 and TRBJ1-1; D is unclear. Germline values: CDR1 SGHRS, CDR2 YFSETQ. V lost 0 bases and J 10 bases, leaving 16 bases between the germline ends. The CDR3 length is 14 residues. CDR3 DNA: TGCGCCAGCAGCTTGGAAGGGAGGCCCGGGAGAGCTTTCTTT. As protein: CASSLEGRPGRAFF. The full variable domain, rest sourced from reference TRBV5-1 and TRBJ1-1, is KAGVTQTPRYLIKTRGQQVTLSCSPISGHRSVSWYQQTPGQGLQFLFEYFSETQRNKGNFPGRFSGRQFSNSRSEMNVSTLELGDSALYLCASSLEGRPGRAFFGQGTRLTVV.

The gene calls are TRBV28 and TRBJ2-1, with TRBD1 as a possible D gene (5 bases). Germline V gene lookup returns CDR1 MDHEN and CDR2 SYDVKM. V lost 1 base and J 7 bases, leaving 17 bases between the germline ends. The CDR3 has 16 amino acids. CDR3 loop: CASSLYTGTRWNEQFF. For the CDR3, the DNA is TGTGCCAGCAGTTTATATACAGGAACCCGGTGGAATGAGCAGTTCTTC.

The chain uses TRBV28 and TRBJ1-5; perhaps TRBD1 as D (5 bases). Deletions cut 4 bases from V and 9 bases from J, with 19 bases between. This CDR3 spans 15 amino acids. CDR1 is MDHEN and CDR2 is SYDVKM in the germline V gene. In nucleotides, the CDR3 is TGTGCCAGCAGTTCCCCAGAGACGGTCGGGGGGCCCCAGCATTTT. It translates to CASSSPETVGGPQHF.

The chain combines TRBV28 with TRBJ1-1, with unresolved D. Germline V gives CDR1 MDHEN, CDR2 SYDVKM. The CDR3 is made up of 16 amino acids. The V and J ends lost 5 bases and 4 bases respectively, with 20 bases between them. This CDR3 reads CASSPLGLGLSTEAFF. In DNA form, the CDR3 reads TGTGCCAGCAGTCCCTTAGGTTTAGGGCTTAGCACTGAAGCTTTCTTT. The variable domain in full, completed from reference TRBV28 and TRBJ1-1, reads DVKVTQSSRYLVKRTGEKVFLECVQDMDHENMFWYRQDPGLGLRLIYFSYDVKMKEKGDIPEGYSVSREKKERFSLILESASTNQTSMYLCASSPLGLGLSTEAFFGQGTRLTVV.

The V call is TRBV4-2, the J call TRBJ2-5; D not certain. Germline CDR1 reads LGHNA; CDR2 reads YNFKEQ. V was shortened by 1 base and J by 1 base, with 10 bases between the two germline ends. This CDR3 has 15 amino acids. The CDR3 spells CASSQGLSVQETQYF. The DNA of the CDR3 is TGTGCCAGCAGCCAAGGCTTATCAGTCCAAGAGACCCAGTACTTC.

The genes are TRBV18 and TRBJ2-7, with D maybe TRBD2 (6 bases). Trimming took off 6 bases at V and 2 bases at J, with 17 bases between the two ends. Looked up from germline, CDR1 is KGHSH and CDR2 is LQKENI. The CDR3 sequence is 15 residues long. The CDR3 here is CASSQGRDWAYEQYF. The CDR3 region has the DNA TGTGCCAGCTCGCAGGGTCGGGACTGGGCCTACGAGCAGTACTTC.

The V gene is TRBV6-4, the J gene TRBJ2-1; weak D call: TRBD2 (6 bases). In germline, CDR1 is MRHNA, CDR2 SNTAGT. CDR3 size: 15 residues. Deletions cut 3 bases from V and 1 base from J, with 10 bases between. The CDR3 protein is CASSESGVSYNEQFF. CDR3 nucleotides: TGTGCCAGCAGTGAATCGGGGGTGTCCTACAATGAGCAGTTCTTC.

The V gene is TRBV6-1, the J gene TRBJ1-1, with D possibly TRBD1 on 5 matching bases. From germline, CDR1 is MNHNS and CDR2 SASEGT. The V end was cut by 5 bases, the J end by 1 base, with 11 bases between. The CDR3 runs 14 residues. The chain's CDR3 is CASSIGTANTEAFF. The CDR3 DNA reads as TGTGCCAGCAGTATCGGGACTGCGAACACTGAAGCTTTCTTT.

The chain carries TRBV9 and TRBJ2-3; the D gene is possibly TRBD2 (5 bases). The V gene's germline CDR1 is SGDLS and CDR2 YYNGEE. V was pared by 2 bases and J by 2 bases, with 9 bases between. The CDR3 is made up of 14 amino acids. CDR3 sequence (DNA): TGTGCCAGCAGCGTGTCGGGGAACACAGATACGCAGTATTTT. Translating gives CASSVSGNTDTQYF.

The chain employs TRBV5-1 and TRBJ1-2; no firm D call. Trimming pared 3 bases from V and 7 bases from J, leaving 19 bases between. CDR1 is SGHRS and CDR2 is YFSETQ in the germline V gene. CDR3 length: 15 amino acids. The CDR3: CASSSSEVQTSGYTF. In DNA, the CDR3 is TGCGCCAGCAGCTCGTCCGAGGTTCAGACAAGTGGCTACACCTTC. Drawing the rest from reference TRBV5-1 and TRBJ1-2, the complete variable domain is KAGVTQTPRYLIKTRGQQVTLSCSPISGHRSVSWYQQTPGQGLQFLFEYFSETQRNKGNFPGRFSGRQFSNSRSEMNVSTLELGDSALYLCASSSSEVQTSGYTFGSGTRLTVV.